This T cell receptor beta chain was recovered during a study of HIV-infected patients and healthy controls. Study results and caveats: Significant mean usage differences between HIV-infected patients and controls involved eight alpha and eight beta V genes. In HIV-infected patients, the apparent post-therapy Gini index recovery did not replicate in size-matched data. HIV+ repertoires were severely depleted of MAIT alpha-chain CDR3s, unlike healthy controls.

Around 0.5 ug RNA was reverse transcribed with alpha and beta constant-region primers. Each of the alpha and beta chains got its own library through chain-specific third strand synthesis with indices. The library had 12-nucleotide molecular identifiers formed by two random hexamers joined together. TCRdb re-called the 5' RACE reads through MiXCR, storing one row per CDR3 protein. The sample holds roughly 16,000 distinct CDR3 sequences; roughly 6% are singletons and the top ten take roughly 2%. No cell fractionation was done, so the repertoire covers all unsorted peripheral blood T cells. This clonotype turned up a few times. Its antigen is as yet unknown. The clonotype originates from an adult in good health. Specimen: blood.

The CDR3 region has the DNA TGCAGCGTTGATAACCGACAGGGACCCCAAGAGACCCAGTACTTC. Its protein product is CSVDNRQGPQETQYF. This rearrangement joins TRBV29-1 to TRBJ2-5; 7 nucleotides agree with TRBD1. Trimming at V came to 3 bases and at J to 1 base, leaving 8 bases not matched to a gene. This CDR3 contains 15 residues. Germline-derived CDR1 and CDR2 are SQVTM and ANQGSEA.